This passage covers 30 T cell receptor beta chains from one sample sequenced in a study of T cell responses to AZD1222 COVID-19 vaccine. Assay: immunoSEQ multiplex PCR; the TCRdb copy retains only in-frame clones and omits some. The table shows about 80,000 clones, with about 91% occurring only once. The input for sequencing was peripheral blood, taken 28 days after the second AZD1222 dose. The receptor source for this set is an adult who received the AZD1222 COVID-19 vaccine.

The genes are TRBV28 and TRBJ1-2, with 7 bases identical to TRBD1. This CDR3 is built from 15 residues. With V trimmed by 5 bases and J by 2 bases, 8 bases remained unmatched. Germline-derived CDR1 and CDR2 are MDHEN and SYDVKM. This CDR3 is CASSPRTGINYGYTF. The CDR3, as DNA: TGTGCCAGCAGTCCCCGGACAGGCATAAACTATGGCTACACCTTC.

This chain uses TRBV9 with TRBJ1-3; weak D call: TRBD1 (5 bases). The CDR3 extends over 16 amino acids. CDR1 is SGDLS and CDR2 is YYNGEE in the germline V gene. Trimming left V 5 bases short and J 0 bases short, with 15 bases between. Here the CDR3 DNA reads TGTGCCAGCAGTGCGTCGGGACGCCTCTCTGGAAACACCATATATTTT. Its translation: CASSASGRLSGNTIYF.

CDR3 residues: CASSQVSGNQPQHF. The CDR3 coding sequence is TGTGCCAGCAGCCAAGTCTCCGGCAATCAGCCCCAGCATTTT. The rearrangement joins TRBV4-2 to TRBJ1-5; D not resolved. The V and J ends lost 1 base and 2 bases respectively, with 6 bases between them. CDR1 and CDR2 from the germline V gene are LGHNA and YNFKEQ. The CDR3 runs 14 residues.

The rearrangement links TRBV27 to TRBJ1-1; unclear D gene. Trimming pared 5 bases from V and 11 bases from J, leaving 18 bases between. The germline V gene encodes CDR1 MNHEY and CDR2 SMNVEV (reference sequence). This CDR3 has 13 residues. CDR3 DNA: TGTGCCAGCAGTCATGGTCCCTCCCAGGAGGCTTTCTTT. Protein: CASSHGPSQEAFF.

V gene TRBV9 combines with J gene TRBJ1-1; D gene unclear. CDR1 is SGDLS and CDR2 is YYNGEE in the germline V gene. V lost 3 bases, J lost 1 base, and 7 bases lay in between. This CDR3 contains 13 residues. In DNA, the CDR3 is TGTGCCAGCAGCGCCGACACGAACACTGAAGCTTTCTTT. Its protein is CASSADTNTEAFF.

This chain's CDR3 is CASSLGRTTAAYF. The CDR3 DNA reads as TGTGCCAGCAGCTTAGGAAGGACAACCGCCGCCTACTTC. The rearrangement joins TRBV7-9 to TRBJ2-7; the D gene is possibly TRBD1 (5 bases). Trimming shortened V by 1 base and J by 13 bases, and 17 bases separated the two germline ends. Germline CDR1 is SEHNR and CDR2 is FQNEAQ (reference sequence). This CDR3 spans 13 amino acids.

V usage is TRBV19 and J usage is TRBJ1-4; no clear D gene. Germline V lookup: CDR1 LNHDA, CDR2 SQIVND (reference sequence). The V and J ends lost 5 bases and 1 base respectively, with 11 bases between them. The CDR3 consists of 15 residues. The CDR3 spells CASSPFAGTNEKLFF. Written as DNA, the CDR3 is TGTGCCAGTAGTCCATTCGCAGGAACTAATGAAAAACTGTTTTTT.

V gene TRBV7-3 combines with J gene TRBJ1-1, with D uncertain. V lost 5 bases to trimming and J lost 0 bases, with 10 bases between them. The CDR3 runs 14 residues. Germline values: CDR1 SGHTA, CDR2 FQGTGA. CDR3 in amino acids: CASSLSGLNTEAFF. The CDR3, as DNA: TGTGCCAGCAGCCTAAGTGGATTGAACACTGAAGCTTTCTTT.

The chain carries TRBV12-3 or TRBV12-4 and TRBJ2-1; 10 bases line up with TRBD2. Losses at the gene ends were 8 bases for V and 8 bases for J; bases not matched to a gene: 6. The CDR3 spans 13 residues. In DNA, the CDR3 is TGTGCCAGCGGGCTAGCGGGAGCCTATGAGCAGTTCTTC. Protein product: CASGLAGAYEQFF.

J is TRBJ2-7 and V is TRBV7-9, with D possibly TRBD1 on 5 matching bases. Germline assignment: CDR1 SEHNR and CDR2 FQNEAQ (reference sequence). The V end was cut by 2 bases, the J end by 5 bases, with 25 bases between. The CDR3 totals 18 residues. CDR3 amino acids: CASSLHRSAGFRADEQYF. DNA for the CDR3: TGTGCCAGCAGCTTACATAGGTCGGCAGGGTTTAGGGCAGACGAGCAGTACTTC.

The chain joins TRBV7-2 to TRBJ2-6; maybe TRBD2 (6 bases). The V gene lost 1 base and the J gene lost 2 bases, with 9 bases spanning the gap. The CDR3 contains 16 residues. The V gene's germline CDR1 is SGHTA and CDR2 FQGNSA. CDR3 residues: CASSLGWEAGANVLTF. For the CDR3, the DNA is TGTGCCAGCAGCTTAGGATGGGAGGCTGGGGCCAACGTCCTGACTTTC.

The chain employs TRBV9 and TRBJ1-3; tentatively, D is TRBD1 (5 bases). The length of the CDR3 is 16 residues. In germline, CDR1 is SGDLS, CDR2 YYNGEE. Trimming pared 4 bases from V and 1 base from J, leaving 15 bases between. CDR3 bases: TGTGCCAGCAGCAGAGGACACGAAACTTCTGGAAACACCATATATTTT. Its translation: CASSRGHETSGNTIYF.

The chain couples TRBV11-2 to TRBJ2-3; D unclear. The CDR3 loop spans 14 amino acids. The V gene lost 1 base and the J gene lost 2 bases, with 7 bases spanning the gap. Germline assignment: CDR1 SGHAT and CDR2 FQNNGV. The DNA of the CDR3 is TGTGCCAGCAGCTTAGGACTTCCCACAGATACGCAGTATTTT. Its protein is CASSLGLPTDTQYF.

This clone was observed a handful of times. Within the sample, other DNA sequences also encode this same CDR3. The chain employs TRBV7-9 and TRBJ2-3; no clear D. The germline gives CDR1 SEHNR, CDR2 FQNEAQ (reference sequence). This CDR3 has 12 amino acids. V shed 1 base and J shed 6 bases, with 5 bases lying between them. The CDR3 reads CASSLGTDTQYF. DNA for the CDR3: TGTGCCAGCAGCTTAGGGACCGATACGCAGTATTTT.

V gene TRBV3-1 (or the pseudogene TRBV3-2) combines with J gene TRBJ2-1; D is undetermined. Trimming took off 1 base at V and 10 bases at J, with 11 bases between the two ends. Looked up from germline, CDR1 is LGHDT and CDR2 is YNNKEL (reference sequence). CDR3 length: 13 residues. CDR3 region: CASSQGAVFEQFF. The CDR3 nucleotides read TGTGCCAGCAGCCAAGGGGCGGTTTTCGAGCAGTTCTTC.

This chain joins TRBV20-1 and TRBJ2-5; D not certain. The CDR3 is made up of 13 amino acids. Germline assignment: CDR1 DFQATT and CDR2 SNEGSKA (reference sequence). Trimming took off 3 bases at V and 3 bases at J, with 11 bases between the two ends. In DNA form, the CDR3 reads TGCAGTGCTAGTGGCCAGTTCGAAGAGACCCAGTACTTC. The encoded protein is CSASGQFEETQYF.

This clone showed up just once. The V call is TRBV27, the J call TRBJ2-2, with D unresolved. The V end lost 8 bases, the J end lost 4 bases, and 8 bases lay between the germline ends. Looked up from germline, CDR1 is MNHEY and CDR2 is SMNVEV (reference sequence). The CDR3 spans 12 residues. CDR3 in DNA: TGTGCCAGCCGTAAAGGCACCGGGGAGCTGTTTTTT. This translates into CASRKGTGELFF.

The chain recombines TRBV7-2 with TRBJ1-3; D not resolved. Between the trimmed V and J ends, which lost 5 bases and 0 bases, there was a span of 14 bases. Germline lookup yields CDR1 SGHTA and CDR2 FQGNSA. The CDR3 runs to 16 residues. The CDR3 protein is CASSPQLRGSGNTIYF. CDR3 coding DNA: TGTGCCAGCAGCCCACAACTTCGGGGCTCTGGAAACACCATATATTTT.

This rearrangement joins TRBV4-2 to TRBJ1-3; D is undetermined. With 1 base removed from V and 4 bases from J, the gap between germline ends came to 5 bases. Germline V lookup: CDR1 LGHNA, CDR2 YNFKEQ. This CDR3 has 13 amino acids. The CDR3 coding sequence is TGTGCCAGCAGCCAAGCGCCAGGAAACACCATATATTTT. Its protein product is CASSQAPGNTIYF.

The chain has TRBV5-4 and TRBJ1-6; the match to TRBD1 covers 9 bases. Germline assignment: CDR1 SGHNT and CDR2 YYREEE (reference sequence). The CDR3 loop spans 16 amino acids. The ends lost 0 bases at V and 7 bases at J; junction bases unmatched: 5. The CDR3 DNA reads as TGTGCCAGCAGCTTGGCGGGGACAGGGCGAAATTCACCCCTCCACTTT. Translating gives CASSLAGTGRNSPLHF.

This chain uses TRBV27 with TRBJ2-1; D unresolved. CDR1 MNHEY and CDR2 SMNVEV come from the germline V gene (reference sequence). Trimming left V 5 bases short and J 0 bases short, with 5 bases between. The CDR3 totals 13 residues. CDR3 region: CASSQGSYNEQFF. As DNA, the CDR3 is TGTGCCAGCAGTCAAGGCTCCTACAATGAGCAGTTCTTC.

J is TRBJ2-7 and V is TRBV19; weak D call: TRBD2 (6 bases). The CDR3 has 16 amino acids. CDR1 and CDR2 from the germline V gene are LNHDA and SQIVND (reference sequence). Between the trimmed V and J ends, which lost 5 bases and 9 bases, there was a span of 26 bases. The chain's CDR3 is CASSPLQGEAGSRQYF. For the CDR3, the DNA is TGTGCCAGTAGTCCACTTCAAGGGGAAGCGGGCTCTCGGCAGTACTTC. The variable domain in full, completed from reference TRBV19 and TRBJ2-7, reads DGGITQSPKYLFRKEGQNVTLSCEQNLNHDAMYWYRQDPGQGLRLIYYSQIVNDFQKGDIAEGYSVSREKKESFPLTVTSAQKNPTAFYLCASSPLQGEAGSRQYFGPGTRLTVT.

V usage is TRBV27 and J usage is TRBJ1-2, with D possibly being TRBD1 (6 bases). CDR1 is MNHEY and CDR2 is SMNVEV in the germline V gene (reference sequence). V lost 2 bases, J lost 8 bases, and 30 bases lay in between. This CDR3 contains 19 residues. The CDR3 DNA reads TGTGCCAGCAGTTTAATGACAGGAGGCGGTCCGGGCCTTAGGGGGGGCTACACCTTC. As protein: CASSLMTGGGPGLRGGYTF.

J is TRBJ2-1 and V is TRBV10-3, with D perhaps matching TRBD2 (6 bases). This CDR3 spans 12 amino acids. Trimming stripped 2 bases from V and 11 bases from J, with 10 bases between. The germline V gene has CDR1 ENHRY and CDR2 SYGVKD. CDR3 sequence reads: CAISEGEEKQFF. Written as DNA, the CDR3 is TGTGCCATCAGTGAGGGGGAGGAGAAGCAGTTCTTC.

The V call is TRBV5-1, the J call TRBJ2-7; TRBD2 matches 9 bases. Losses at the gene ends were 0 bases for V and 5 bases for J; bases not matched to a gene: 6. This CDR3 spans 15 amino acids. In germline, CDR1 is SGHRS, CDR2 YFSETQ. The chain's CDR3 is CASSLDGREGDEQYF. CDR3 nucleotide sequence: TGCGCCAGCAGCTTGGATGGGCGGGAGGGCGACGAGCAGTACTTC.

This rearrangement joins TRBV29-1 to TRBJ2-7; 9 nucleotides match TRBD2. Per the germline V gene, CDR1 is SQVTM and CDR2 is ANQGSEA. The CDR3 has 16 amino acids. V was pared by 1 base and J by 4 bases, with 11 bases of the junction left unmatched. The chain's CDR3 is CSVEGGLAGLIYEQYF. DNA of the CDR3: TGCAGCGTTGAAGGGGGCCTAGCGGGATTGATTTACGAGCAGTACTTC.

This chain links TRBV19 with TRBJ1-2, with D hard to call. Between the trimmed V and J ends, which lost 5 bases and 4 bases, there was a span of 20 bases. CDR3 length equals 16 residues. Germline V gene sequence: CDR1 LNHDA, CDR2 SQIVND (reference sequence). Written as DNA, the CDR3 is TGTGCCAGTAGTCCCCCCGAGTTGAGGGAGAGCTATGGCTACACCTTC. It specifies CASSPPELRESYGYTF.

The rearrangement links TRBV27 to TRBJ1-2, with D hard to call. Trimming took off 0 bases at V and 8 bases at J, with 10 bases between the two ends. The germline CDR1 and CDR2 sequences are MNHEY and SMNVEV (reference sequence). The CDR3 sequence is 13 residues long. The CDR3 loop is CASSLSAGRGYTF. Written as DNA, the CDR3 is TGTGCCAGCAGTTTATCGGCGGGCCGGGGCTACACCTTC.

The CDR3 sequence: CASTSLAGNDEQFF. The CDR3 DNA reads TGCGCCAGCACCTCCCTAGCGGGTAATGATGAGCAGTTCTTC. V gene TRBV5-1 combines with J gene TRBJ2-1; 8 bases fit TRBD2. Germline CDR1 SGHRS, CDR2 YFSETQ. V dropped 6 bases and J dropped 8; count of bases not matched to a gene: 10. The CDR3 has 14 residues.

The rearrangement uses TRBV19 and TRBJ2-7; 12 nucleotides line up with TRBD2. V gave up 8 bases and J gave up 7 bases; unmatched junction bases: 12. CDR3 length equals 15 residues. Germline CDR1 and CDR2: LNHDA and SQIVND (reference sequence). This CDR3 reads CASRKTSGSEGEQYF. The CDR3 DNA reads as TGTGCCAGTCGGAAGACTAGCGGGAGCGAGGGAGAGCAGTACTTC.